A selection of T cell receptor beta chains follows, all from one sample in a study of radiation and T cells in renal cell carcinoma. Clones were sequenced by immunoSEQ multiplex PCR, and TCRdb holds only the in-frame ones, with some missing. This sample has 140,000 or so clones, with around nine tenths found just once. Sequencing used blood, obtained from a patient whose treatment included radiotherapy and nephrectomy. These TCRs come from a woman in her 50s with renal cell carcinoma. CDR3s include the opening cysteine and the closing phenylalanine or tryptophan. The order of the fields is J gene, clone size, V gene, D gene, CDR3 protein, CDR3 DNA. The D gene is left open where the match is weak. The listing skips clone size in some rows; elsewhere it reads once, few, many or a size class.

j_call: TRBJ1-3
clone_size: .
v_call: TRBV6-5
d_call: TRBD1
cdr3_aa: CASSPDRGTGNTIYF
cdr3_nt: TGTGCCAGCAGTCCCGACAGGGGAACTGGAAACACCATATATTTT

j_call: TRBJ1-4
clone_size: many
v_call: TRBV11-2
d_call: .
cdr3_aa: CASSRGGPGEKLFF
cdr3_nt: TGTGCCAGCAGCCGAGGGGGGCCCGGTGAAAAACTGTTTTTT

j_call: TRBJ2-7
clone_size: .
v_call: TRBV7-8
d_call: TRBD1
cdr3_aa: CASSSTGDYEQYF
cdr3_nt: TGTGCCAGCAGCTCAACAGGGGACTACGAGCAGTACTTC

j_call: TRBJ1-3
clone_size: .
v_call: TRBV7-9
d_call: .
cdr3_aa: CASSLVQNPSGNTIYF
cdr3_nt: TGTGCCAGCAGCTTAGTTCAGAACCCCTCTGGAAACACCATATATTTT

j_call: TRBJ2-7
clone_size: .
v_call: TRBV5-4
d_call: .
cdr3_aa: CASSLFAGTYEQYF
cdr3_nt: TGTGCCAGCAGCTTATTCGCTGGAACCTACGAGCAGTACTTC

j_call: TRBJ1-2
clone_size: .
v_call: TRBV11-2
d_call: .
cdr3_aa: CASSPALWRGYTF
cdr3_nt: TGTGCCAGCAGCCCTGCCCTTTGGAGAGGCTACACCTTC

j_call: TRBJ2-1
clone_size: .
v_call: TRBV7-2
d_call: TRBD1
cdr3_aa: CASSLHSSGTGDDEQFF
cdr3_nt: TGTGCCAGCAGCTTACACTCGTCCGGGACAGGCGACGATGAGCAGTTCTTC

j_call: TRBJ2-3
clone_size: .
v_call: TRBV7-2
d_call: TRBD2
cdr3_aa: CASSPLSGRGADTQYF
cdr3_nt: TGTGCCAGCAGCCCCTTAAGTGGGAGGGGCGCAGATACGCAGTATTTT

j_call: TRBJ2-6
clone_size: once
v_call: TRBV18
d_call: .
cdr3_aa: CASYRSGANVLTF
cdr3_nt: TGTGCCAGCTACCGCTCTGGGGCCAACGTCCTGACTTTC

j_call: TRBJ1-2
clone_size: .
v_call: TRBV6-1
d_call: .
cdr3_aa: CASSPVRDNYGYTF
cdr3_nt: TGTGCCAGCAGCCCCGTCCGTGACAACTATGGCTACACCTTC

j_call: TRBJ2-5
clone_size: .
v_call: TRBV15
d_call: .
cdr3_aa: CATSRGHPQETQYF
cdr3_nt: TGTGCCACCAGCAGAGGACACCCCCAAGAGACCCAGTACTTC

j_call: TRBJ1-5
clone_size: once
v_call: TRBV19
d_call: .
cdr3_aa: CASTMGRNQPQHF
cdr3_nt: TGTGCCAGTACCATGGGGAGAAATCAGCCCCAGCATTTT

j_call: TRBJ2-1
clone_size: .
v_call: TRBV7-2
d_call: TRBD2
cdr3_aa: CASSPDELGGIWGYNEQFF
cdr3_nt: TGTGCCAGCAGCCCCGATGAATTGGGGGGGATCTGGGGCTACAATGAGCAGTTCTTC

j_call: TRBJ1-4
clone_size: once
v_call: TRBV28
d_call: .
cdr3_aa: CASANWEGDEKLFF
cdr3_nt: TGTGCCAGCGCAAACTGGGAAGGGGATGAAAAACTGTTTTTT

j_call: TRBJ1-5
clone_size: .
v_call: TRBV6-6
d_call: TRBD1
cdr3_aa: CASSTGNQPQHF
cdr3_nt: TGTGCCAGCTCGACAGGGAATCAGCCCCAGCATTTT

j_call: TRBJ2-7
clone_size: .
v_call: TRBV7-2
d_call: .
cdr3_aa: CASSLLRGEYEQYF
cdr3_nt: TGTGCCAGCAGCTTGCTGAGGGGCGAATACGAGCAGTACTTC

j_call: TRBJ2-7
clone_size: once
v_call: TRBV6-5
d_call: .
cdr3_aa: CAISDGDYEQYF
cdr3_nt: TGTGCCATCAGTGATGGGGACTACGAGCAGTACTTC

j_call: TRBJ2-2
clone_size: .
v_call: TRBV4-3
d_call: .
cdr3_aa: CASSQTGELFF
cdr3_nt: TGCGCCAGCAGCCAAACCGGGGAGCTGTTTTTT

j_call: TRBJ1-1
clone_size: .
v_call: TRBV7-9
d_call: .
cdr3_aa: CASSSPPGINTEAFF
cdr3_nt: TGTGCCAGCAGCTCGCCTCCAGGGATAAACACTGAAGCTTTCTTT

j_call: TRBJ1-2
clone_size: .
v_call: TRBV4-2
d_call: .
cdr3_aa: CASSQVGGGRGYTF
cdr3_nt: TGTGCCAGCAGCCAAGTTGGCGGGGGCCGCGGCTACACCTTC

j_call: TRBJ2-4
clone_size: .
v_call: TRBV7-2
d_call: TRBD1
cdr3_aa: CASSLAIRQGWGRNIQYF
cdr3_nt: TGTGCCAGCAGCTTAGCAATCCGACAGGGGTGGGGGAGAAACATTCAGTACTTC

j_call: TRBJ2-7
clone_size: .
v_call: TRBV7-9
d_call: TRBD2
cdr3_aa: CASSPSGGDFYEQYF
cdr3_nt: TGTGCCAGCAGCCCTAGCGGGGGGGACTTCTACGAGCAGTACTTC

j_call: TRBJ2-7
clone_size: .
v_call: TRBV28
d_call: .
cdr3_aa: CASSSGGDGTGKEYF
cdr3_nt: TGTGCCAGCAGTTCGGGGGGCGACGGAACGGGGAAAGAGTACTTC

j_call: TRBJ1-6
clone_size: .
v_call: TRBV6-5
d_call: TRBD1
cdr3_aa: CASSYSQGPNSPLHF
cdr3_nt: TGTGCCAGCAGTTACTCACAGGGGCCCAATTCACCCCTCCACTTT

j_call: TRBJ2-7
clone_size: .
v_call: TRBV27
d_call: .
cdr3_aa: CASRPTGQRSYEQYF
cdr3_nt: TGTGCCAGCAGACCGACAGGACAGAGGTCCTACGAGCAGTACTTC

j_call: TRBJ2-5
clone_size: .
v_call: TRBV10-2
d_call: .
cdr3_aa: CASGYGTQETQYF
cdr3_nt: TGCGCCAGCGGATACGGGACTCAAGAGACCCAGTACTTC

j_call: TRBJ1-6
clone_size: once
v_call: TRBV7-2
d_call: .
cdr3_aa: CASSLWNSPLHF
cdr3_nt: TGTGCCAGCAGCTTATGGAATTCACCCCTCCACTTT

j_call: TRBJ1-2
clone_size: .
v_call: TRBV27
d_call: TRBD1
cdr3_aa: CASSPGTGDYGYTF
cdr3_nt: TGTGCCAGCAGTCCTGGGACAGGGGACTATGGCTACACCTTC

j_call: TRBJ2-5
clone_size: .
v_call: TRBV5-1
d_call: .
cdr3_aa: CASSLGGGDQETQYF
cdr3_nt: TGCGCCAGCAGCTTGGGAGGGGGGGACCAAGAGACCCAGTACTTC

j_call: TRBJ2-7
clone_size: few
v_call: TRBV29-1
d_call: .
cdr3_aa: CSVEGRGRPPYEQYF
cdr3_nt: TGCAGCGTTGAAGGCCGGGGACGACCCCCCTACGAGCAGTACTTC

j_call: TRBJ2-7
clone_size: .
v_call: TRBV5-1
d_call: .
cdr3_aa: CASSPDSVSGEQYF
cdr3_nt: TGCGCCAGCAGCCCGGACAGTGTCTCCGGCGAGCAGTACTTC

j_call: TRBJ2-5
clone_size: .
v_call: TRBV2
d_call: .
cdr3_aa: CASSVVDQETQYF
cdr3_nt: TGTGCCAGCAGTGTAGTAGATCAAGAGACCCAGTACTTC

j_call: TRBJ2-3
clone_size: .
v_call: TRBV7-3
d_call: .
cdr3_aa: CASTQGRERGDTQYF
cdr3_nt: TGTGCCAGCACCCAAGGACGGGAGAGAGGAGATACGCAGTATTTT

j_call: TRBJ1-4
clone_size: .
v_call: TRBV6-6
d_call: .
cdr3_aa: CASSYSGNEKLFF
cdr3_nt: TGTGCCAGCAGTTACTCAGGGAATGAAAAACTGTTTTTT

j_call: TRBJ2-7
clone_size: .
v_call: TRBV7-2
d_call: TRBD2
cdr3_aa: CASSPLAGGPGEQYF
cdr3_nt: TGTGCCAGCAGCCCCCTAGCGGGAGGGCCGGGTGAGCAGTACTTC

j_call: TRBJ2-7
clone_size: once
v_call: TRBV4-1
d_call: TRBD2
cdr3_aa: CASSQPTGGASSYEQYF
cdr3_nt: TGCGCCAGCAGCCAACCCACCGGGGGGGCCAGCTCCTACGAGCAGTACTTC

j_call: TRBJ2-2
clone_size: .
v_call: TRBV30
d_call: .
cdr3_aa: CAWRHRGARNTGELFF
cdr3_nt: TGTGCCTGGAGGCATCGGGGGGCCCGTAACACCGGGGAGCTGTTTTTT

j_call: TRBJ2-1
clone_size: .
v_call: TRBV5-1
d_call: .
cdr3_aa: CASSLGNEQFF
cdr3_nt: TGCGCCAGCAGCTTAGGGAATGAGCAGTTCTTC

j_call: TRBJ1-5
clone_size: .
v_call: TRBV25-1
d_call: .
cdr3_aa: CASSDRGQPQHF
cdr3_nt: TGTGCCAGCAGTGATCGAGGTCAGCCCCAGCATTTT

j_call: TRBJ1-6
clone_size: .
v_call: TRBV7-2
d_call: .
cdr3_aa: CASSLGRSYNSPLHF
cdr3_nt: TGTGCCAGCAGCTTAGGCCGGTCCTATAATTCACCCCTCCACTTT

j_call: TRBJ1-1
clone_size: .
v_call: TRBV5-1
d_call: .
cdr3_aa: CASSGPPENTEAFF
cdr3_nt: TGCGCCAGCAGCGGACCTCCGGAGAACACTGAAGCTTTCTTT

j_call: TRBJ1-2
clone_size: .
v_call: TRBV10-3
d_call: TRBD1
cdr3_aa: CAIKSLDRAQDGYTF
cdr3_nt: TGTGCCATCAAATCTCTTGACAGGGCTCAGGATGGCTACACCTTC

j_call: TRBJ2-1
clone_size: .
v_call: TRBV6-5
d_call: .
cdr3_aa: CASNPTSGGEQFF
cdr3_nt: TGTGCCAGCAACCCCACCTCCGGGGGTGAGCAGTTCTTC

j_call: TRBJ2-7
clone_size: .
v_call: TRBV6-5
d_call: .
cdr3_aa: CASSAYGGPGYEQYF
cdr3_nt: TGTGCCAGCAGTGCCTACGGGGGACCGGGCTACGAGCAGTACTTC

j_call: TRBJ1-5
clone_size: once
v_call: TRBV5-1
d_call: TRBD1
cdr3_aa: CASSLGQGSTGEQHF
cdr3_nt: TGCGCCAGCAGCTTGGGACAGGGGTCGACCGGAGAGCAGCATTTT